Listed below are T cell receptor beta chains from one sample, sequenced in a study of blood T cell repertoires in COVID-19. The data were produced by immunoSEQ multiplex PCR, yet TCRdb's version contains in-frame clones alone and is incomplete. The sample has 250,000 to 350,000 clones, roughly 85% seen once. The sequencing sample was made of PBMCs or T cells enriched from blood (not recorded which). These receptor sequences come from a woman aged 25 to 39 who had recovered from COVID-19. Both conserved end residues are part of each CDR3. Fields, in order: V gene, J gene, clone size, D gene, CDR3 protein, CDR3 DNA. D genes are given only for firm matches. The size entry is marked missing in some rows and otherwise reads once, few, many or a size class.

TRBV15	TRBJ2-7	.	TRBD1	CATSSWDRGITYEQYF	TGTGCCACCAGCTCCTGGGACAGGGGAATTACCTACGAGCAGTACTTC
TRBV5-3	TRBJ2-7	.	.	CARSFGGPSPYEQYF	TGTGCCAGAAGCTTCGGGGGACCCTCCCCCTACGAGCAGTACTTC
TRBV5-6	TRBJ1-5	few	TRBD1	CASSHTDRYRGISNQPQHF	TGTGCCAGCAGCCATACAGATCGCTACAGGGGGATTAGCAATCAGCCCCAGCATTTT
TRBV6-1	TRBJ1-4	.	.	CASREGATNEKLFF	TGTGCCAGCAGGGAAGGCGCAACTAATGAAAAACTGTTTTTT
TRBV30	TRBJ1-1	.	TRBD1	CAWSGRTGGQTEAFF	TGTGCCTGGAGTGGGCGGACAGGGGGCCAAACTGAAGCTTTCTTT
TRBV27	TRBJ2-5	.	.	CASSLGEGETLTQYF	TGTGCCAGCAGTCTGGGGGAGGGGGAAACGTTAACCCAGTACTTC
TRBV5-4	TRBJ1-2	.	.	CASSLGQGRYGYTF	TGTGCCAGCAGCCTAGGGCAGGGGCGCTATGGCTACACCTTC
TRBV5-4	TRBJ2-3	.	TRBD2	CASSRRLAGVWVDTQYF	TGTGCCAGCAGCCGCCGACTAGCGGGAGTTTGGGTGGATACGCAGTATTTT
TRBV6-5	TRBJ1-1	.	.	CASQRVNTEAFF	TGTGCCAGCCAGAGGGTTAACACTGAAGCTTTCTTT
TRBV10-3	TRBJ1-6	.	.	CAISDPGRGDGSPLHF	TGTGCCATCAGTGATCCGGGTCGTGGAGATGGTTCACCCCTCCACTTT
TRBV10-3	TRBJ1-6	.	.	CAIRSQGSSPLHF	TGTGCCATCAGGTCCCAAGGGAGTTCACCCCTCCACTTT
TRBV29-1	TRBJ1-4	.	.	CSVVPTSDNEKLFF	TGCAGCGTTGTTCCGACATCGGATAATGAAAAACTGTTTTTT
TRBV24-1	TRBJ2-1	.	TRBD2	CATSGGLALNEQFF	TGTGCCACCAGTGGGGGACTAGCTTTAAATGAGCAGTTCTTC
TRBV28	TRBJ1-5	.	TRBD1	CASSPPRGRTQPQHF	TGTGCCAGCAGTCCCCCCAGGGGGCGAACGCAGCCCCAGCATTTT
TRBV28	TRBJ1-4	.	.	CASSLLGRRNEKLFF	TGTGCCAGCAGTTTATTGGGCAGGCGTAATGAAAAACTGTTTTTT
TRBV7-6	TRBJ1-2	.	.	CASSLEQINYGYTF	TGTGCCAGCAGCTTAGAACAGATTAACTATGGCTACACCTTC
TRBV30	TRBJ1-2	few	.	CAWSVLFGGDYGYTF	TGTGCCTGGAGTGTACTTTTCGGGGGAGACTATGGCTACACCTTC
TRBV28	TRBJ2-1	.	.	CASSYGWFHRRYNEQFF	TGTGCCAGCAGCTACGGGTGGTTTCACCGGCGTTACAATGAGCAGTTCTTC